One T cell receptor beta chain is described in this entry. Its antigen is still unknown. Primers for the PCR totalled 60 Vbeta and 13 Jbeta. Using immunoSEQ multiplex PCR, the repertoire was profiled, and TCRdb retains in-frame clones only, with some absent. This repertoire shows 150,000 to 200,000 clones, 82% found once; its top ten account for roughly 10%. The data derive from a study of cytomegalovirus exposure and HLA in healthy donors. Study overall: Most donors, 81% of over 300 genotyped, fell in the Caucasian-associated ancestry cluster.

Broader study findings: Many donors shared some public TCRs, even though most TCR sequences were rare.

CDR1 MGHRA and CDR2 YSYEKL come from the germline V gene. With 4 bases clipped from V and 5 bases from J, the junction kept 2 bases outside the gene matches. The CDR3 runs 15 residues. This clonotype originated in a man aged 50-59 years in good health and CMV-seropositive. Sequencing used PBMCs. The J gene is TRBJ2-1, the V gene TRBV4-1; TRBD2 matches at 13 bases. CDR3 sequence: CASSRGLAGNNEQFF. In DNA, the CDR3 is TGCGCCAGCAGCCGGGGACTAGCGGGGAACAATGAGCAGTTCTTC.